This is a list of T cell receptor beta chains from one sample in a study of CD8 T cells in ankylosing spondylitis. TCRdb analysed the 5' RACE reads with MiXCR anew, one entry per CDR3 protein. In the table there are around 490,000 distinct CDR3 sequences, about 5.7% of which are singletons. Input material: blood, either unsorted or a sorted T cell fraction (not recorded which). Receptors originate from a male donor with ankylosing spondylitis. Each CDR3 is given with its conserved first and last residue. A D gene is named only where the DNA matches it firmly. A clone size is listed for some rows: how often the clone was seen (once, few, many), or a class if it is expanded.

d_gene	v_gene	abundance	j_gene	CDR3aa	CDR3nt
TRBD2	TRBV20-1	NA	TRBJ2-1	CSARDSASGRAAEQFF	TGCAGTGCTAGAGATTCGGCTAGCGGGAGGGCGGCTGAGCAGTTCTTC
NA	TRBV7-6	many	TRBJ1-4	CASSPELAATNEKLFF	TGTGCCAGCAGCCCGGAGCTGGCGGCAACTAATGAAAAACTGTTTTTT
TRBD2	TRBV28	NA	TRBJ2-5	CAIGGLGETQYF	TGTGCCATCGGGGGGTTAGGAGAGACCCAGTACTTC
TRBD2	TRBV12-3/TRBV12-4	many	TRBJ2-1	CASSLLAGGTYNEQFF	TGTGCCAGCAGTTTATTAGCGGGAGGAACCTACAATGAGCAGTTCTTC
NA	TRBV21-1	many	TRBJ2-1	CASSKCGDKNNEQFF	TGTGCCAGCAGCAAATGTGGGGACAAAAACAATGAGCAGTTCTTC
NA	TRBV27	few	TRBJ2-2	CASSGSPTGELFF	TGTGCCAGCAGTGGGTCACCGACCGGGGAGCTGTTTTTT
NA	TRBV6-2/TRBV6-3	many	TRBJ2-7	CASSEEDEQYF	TGTGCCAGCAGCGAGGAGGACGAGCAGTACTTC
NA	TRBV18	many	TRBJ1-1	CASSTTGAGDTEAFF	TGTGCCAGCTCCACCACGGGGGCTGGGGACACTGAAGCTTTCTTT
TRBD1	TRBV27	many	TRBJ2-1	CASSAPGQGVVEQFF	TGTGCCAGCAGTGCGCCGGGACAGGGGGTAGTAGAGCAGTTCTTC
NA	TRBV4-1	many	TRBJ2-5	CASSQVGPGTQYF	TGCGCCAGCAGCCAAGTCGGGCCCGGGACCCAGTACTTC
NA	TRBV6-6	many	TRBJ2-1	CASSYSPGYEQFF	TGTGCCAGCAGTTACTCCCCGGGATACGAGCAGTTCTTC
NA	TRBV5-1	many	TRBJ2-1	CASSLGQVSPYNEQFF	TGCGCCAGCAGCTTGGGACAGGTGTCCCCCTACAATGAGCAGTTCTTC
NA	TRBV12-3/TRBV12-4	many	TRBJ1-1	CASSHVETFF	TGTGCCAGCAGTCACGTTGAGACTTTCTTT
NA	TRBV6-1	many	TRBJ2-7	CASGRGSSYEQYF	TGTGCCAGTGGCCGGGGCAGCTCCTACGAGCAGTACTTC